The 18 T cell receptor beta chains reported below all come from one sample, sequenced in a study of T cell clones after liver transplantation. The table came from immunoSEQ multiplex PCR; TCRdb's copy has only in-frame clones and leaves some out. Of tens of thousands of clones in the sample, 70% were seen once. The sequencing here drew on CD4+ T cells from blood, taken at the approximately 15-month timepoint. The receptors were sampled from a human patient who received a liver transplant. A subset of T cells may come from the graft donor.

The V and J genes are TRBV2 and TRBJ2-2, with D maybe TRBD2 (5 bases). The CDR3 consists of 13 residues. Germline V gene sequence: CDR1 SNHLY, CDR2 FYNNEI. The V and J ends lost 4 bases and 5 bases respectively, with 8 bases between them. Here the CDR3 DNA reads TGTGCCAGCAGTGCACTAGGTACCGGGGAGCTGTTTTTT. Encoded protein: CASSALGTGELFF.

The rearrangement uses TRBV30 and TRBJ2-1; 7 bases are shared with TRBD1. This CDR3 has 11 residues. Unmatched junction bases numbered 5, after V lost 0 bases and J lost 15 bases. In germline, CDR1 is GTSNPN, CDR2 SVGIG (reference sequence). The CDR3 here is CAWSVQGQVFF. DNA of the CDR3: TGTGCCTGGAGTGTACAAGGACAGGTGTTCTTC.

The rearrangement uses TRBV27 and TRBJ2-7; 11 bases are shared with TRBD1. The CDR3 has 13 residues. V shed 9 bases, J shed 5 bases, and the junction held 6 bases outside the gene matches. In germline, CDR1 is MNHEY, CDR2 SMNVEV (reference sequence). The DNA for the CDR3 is TGTGCCAGACCCCGGGACAGGGGGAACGAGCAGTACGTC. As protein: CARPRDRGNEQYV.

In DNA, the CDR3 is TGCGCCAGCAGCCAAGAGTCTTACTCTGGGGCCAACGTCCTGACTTTC. It specifies CASSQESYSGANVLTF. This chain uses TRBV4-1 with TRBJ2-6, with D hard to call. The ends were cut back, 0 bases at V and 0 bases at J, with 6 bases in the middle. Germline values: CDR1 MGHRA, CDR2 YSYEKL. The CDR3 has 16 residues.

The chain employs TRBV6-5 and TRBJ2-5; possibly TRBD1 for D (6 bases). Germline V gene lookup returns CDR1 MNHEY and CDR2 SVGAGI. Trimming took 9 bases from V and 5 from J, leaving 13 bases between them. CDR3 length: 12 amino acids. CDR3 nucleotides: TGTGCCAGTACAGGGAGTCGGGAGACCCAGTACTTC. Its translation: CASTGSRETQYF.

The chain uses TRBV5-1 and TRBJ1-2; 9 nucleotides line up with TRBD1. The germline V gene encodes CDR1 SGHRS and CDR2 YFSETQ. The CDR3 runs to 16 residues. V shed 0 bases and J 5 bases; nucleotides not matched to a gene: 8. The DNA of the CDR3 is TGCGCCAGCAGCTTGGCCAGGACAGGGGCGGATTATGGCTACACCTTC. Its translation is CASSLARTGADYGYTF.

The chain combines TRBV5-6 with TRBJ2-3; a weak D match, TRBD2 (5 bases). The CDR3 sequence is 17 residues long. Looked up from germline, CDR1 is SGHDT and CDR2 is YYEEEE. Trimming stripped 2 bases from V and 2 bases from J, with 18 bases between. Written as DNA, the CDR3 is TGTGCCAGCAGCTTCGGACTGGGGTCCTTCAACACAGATACGCAGTATTTT. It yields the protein CASSFGLGSFNTDTQYF.

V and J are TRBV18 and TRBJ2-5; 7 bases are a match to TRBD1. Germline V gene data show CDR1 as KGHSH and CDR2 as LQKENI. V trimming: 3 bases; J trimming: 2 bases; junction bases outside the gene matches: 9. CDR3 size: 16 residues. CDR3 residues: CASSPRDETGQETQYF. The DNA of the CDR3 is TGTGCCAGCTCACCTCGGGATGAGACAGGGCAAGAGACCCAGTACTTC.

The CDR3 region has the DNA TGTGCCAGCAGCAAACTGACGGGAGTGGGGTTAAACATTCAGTACTTC. Its translation is CASSKLTGVGLNIQYF. The gene calls are TRBV7-2 and TRBJ2-4, with D possibly being TRBD2 (6 bases). The CDR3 has 16 residues. The V end lost 5 bases, the J end lost 6 bases, and 20 bases lay between the germline ends. Germline CDR1 reads SGHTA; CDR2 reads FQGNSA.

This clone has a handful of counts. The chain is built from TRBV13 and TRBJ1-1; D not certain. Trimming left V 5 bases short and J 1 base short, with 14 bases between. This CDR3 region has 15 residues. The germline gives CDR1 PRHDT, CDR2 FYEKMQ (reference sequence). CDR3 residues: CASSPKIRQNTEAFF. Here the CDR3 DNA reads TGTGCCAGCAGCCCAAAAATACGACAGAACACTGAAGCTTTCTTT. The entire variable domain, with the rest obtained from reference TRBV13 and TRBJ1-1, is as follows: AAGVIQSPRHLIKEKRETATLKCYPIPRHDTVYWYQQGPGQDPQFLISFYEKMQSDKGSIPDRFSAQQFSDYHSELNMSSLELGDSALYFCASSPKIRQNTEAFFGQGTRLTVV.

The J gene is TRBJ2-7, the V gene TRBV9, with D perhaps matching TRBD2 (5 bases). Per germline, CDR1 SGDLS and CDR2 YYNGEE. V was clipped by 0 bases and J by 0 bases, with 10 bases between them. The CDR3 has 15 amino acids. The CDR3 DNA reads TGTGCCAGCAGCGTAGTAGCGCAACTCTCCTACGAGCAGTACGTC. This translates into CASSVVAQLSYEQYV.

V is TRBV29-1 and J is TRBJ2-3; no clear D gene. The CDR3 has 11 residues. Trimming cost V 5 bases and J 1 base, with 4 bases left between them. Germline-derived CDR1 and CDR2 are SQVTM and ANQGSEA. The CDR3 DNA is TGCAGCGTTAAGGGCACAGATACGCAGTATTTT. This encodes CSVKGTDTQYF.

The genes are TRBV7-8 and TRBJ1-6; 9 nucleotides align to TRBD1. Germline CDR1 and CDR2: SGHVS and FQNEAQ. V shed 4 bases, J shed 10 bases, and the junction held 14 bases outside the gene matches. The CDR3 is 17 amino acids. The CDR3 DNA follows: TGTGCCAGCAGCTCAAGGGGGTTGGGACAGGGAAGATCACCCCTCCACTTT. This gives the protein CASSSRGLGQGRSPLHF.

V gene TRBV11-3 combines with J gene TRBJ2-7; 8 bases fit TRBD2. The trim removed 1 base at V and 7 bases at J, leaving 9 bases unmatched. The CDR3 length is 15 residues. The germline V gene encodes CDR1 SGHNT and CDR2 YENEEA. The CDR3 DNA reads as TGTGCCAGCAGCTTAGGCCGGGCGATAGCGGGGGAGCAGTACGTC. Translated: CASSLGRAIAGEQYV.

CDR3 in amino acids: CAWIRVAAFF. CDR3 coding DNA: TGTGCCTGGATTCGGGTGGCAGCTTTCTTT. The V and J genes are TRBV30 and TRBJ1-1; no definite D call. The CDR3 consists of 10 residues. The V end was cut by 4 bases, the J end by 10 bases, with 10 bases between. Germline V gene data show CDR1 as GTSNPN and CDR2 as SVGIG (reference sequence).

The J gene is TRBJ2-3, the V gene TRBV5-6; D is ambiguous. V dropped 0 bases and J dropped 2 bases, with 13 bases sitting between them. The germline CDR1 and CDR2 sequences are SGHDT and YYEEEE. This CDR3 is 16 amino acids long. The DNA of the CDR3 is TGTGCCAGCAGCTTGGAAGAGGAGCTTTTCACAGATACGCAGTATTTT. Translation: CASSLEEELFTDTQYF. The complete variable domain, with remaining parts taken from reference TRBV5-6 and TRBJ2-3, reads DAGVTQSPTHLIKTRGQQVTLRCSPKSGHDTVSWYQQALGQGPQFIFQYYEEEERQRGNFPDRFSGHQFPNYSSELNVNALLLGDSALYLCASSLEEELFTDTQYFGPGTRLTVL.

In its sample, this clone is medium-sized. CDR3 loop: CASRMGQGAYEQYV. The CDR3 region has the DNA TGTGCCAGCAGAATGGGACAGGGGGCTTACGAGCAGTACGTC. This chain connects TRBV6-5 to TRBJ2-7, with 12 bases lining up with TRBD1. V gave up 6 bases and J gave up 4 bases; unmatched junction bases: 4. The CDR3 sequence is 14 residues long. The V gene's germline CDR1 is MNHEY and CDR2 SVGAGI.

For the CDR3, the DNA is TGTGCCAGGAGGGCAGGGGGCATGAACACTGAAGCTTTCTTT. Translating it yields CARRAGGMNTEAFF. The chain uses TRBV27 and TRBJ1-1, with 8 bases that match TRBD1. CDR1 and CDR2 (germline): MNHEY, SMNVEV (reference sequence). V was pared by 9 bases and J by 0 bases, with 6 bases of the junction left unmatched. The CDR3 spans 14 residues.